These 20 T cell receptor beta chains were sequenced from one sample in a study of T cell clonality in common variable immunodeficiency. Profiling relied on immunoSEQ multiplex PCR, and the TCRdb table lists in-frame clones only, not all of them. This sample has some 38,000 clones, each found more than once. Sequencing was carried out using peripheral blood mononuclear cells. All receptors derive from a person aged 18 to 70 in good health.

This clone was detected many times. The read halts 3 residues ahead of the CDR3 end, with the missing end drawn from the germline J gene. The gene calls are TRBV4-1 and TRBJ1-2; 8 bases line up with TRBD1. Germline-derived CDR1 and CDR2 are MGHRA and YSYEKL. J was trimmed by 4 bases and V by 2 bases; bases with no gene match: 6. The CDR3 contains 15 residues. The CDR3 loop reads CASSQLTGVVYGYTF. The covered CDR3 bases are TGCGCCAGCAGCCAATTGACAGGGGTGGTCTATGGC.

This clone was seen many times. The CDR3 DNA, read in part, is TGTGCCACTTCACAGGGGCAAGAGACC. Residues: CATSQGQET. The entire CDR3 reads CATSQGQETQYF. The V call is TRBV19, the J call TRBJ2-5; the match to TRBD1 covers 7 bases. The read ends 3 residues early relative to the CDR3; the germline J gene fills the gap. The CDR3 has 12 amino acids. Trimming cost V 10 bases and J 2 bases; bases outside gene matches: 4. Germline V CDR1 and CDR2: LNHDA, SQIVND (reference sequence).

Many counts were recorded for this clone. The missing CDR3 end, 3 residues past where the read stops, is filled in from the germline J gene. The chain joins TRBV12-3 or TRBV12-4 to TRBJ2-3; tentative D call: TRBD2 (7 bases). The CDR3 is 15 residues long. The V end was cut by 1 base, the J end by 5 bases, with 13 bases between. The CDR3: CASSLGLGGVDTQYF. The covered CDR3 bases are TGTGCCAGCAGTTTAGGACTAGGGGGGGTAGATACG.

This clone was seen at least ten times. With the read ending 3 residues before the CDR3 end, the germline J gene is used to fill in that end. The chain has TRBV20-1 and TRBJ1-1, with 10 bases aligning to TRBD1. The germline gives CDR1 DFQATT, CDR2 SNEGSKA (reference sequence). The CDR3 extends over 13 amino acids. With V trimmed by 4 bases and J by 5 bases, 4 bases remained unmatched. CDR3: CSAKRTGGTEAFF. The sequenced CDR3 bases are TGCAGTGCTAAACGGACAGGGGGTACTGAA.

For this clone: From the germline J gene comes the end of the CDR3, since the read stops 3 residues before it. The genes are TRBV20-1 and TRBJ2-1, with TRBD2 as a possible D gene (6 bases). V lost 0 bases and J lost 3, with 15 bases in between. Per germline, CDR1 DFQATT and CDR2 SNEGSKA (reference sequence). This CDR3 region has 16 residues. CDR3 in amino acids: CSAREPRGRGYNEQFF. The covered CDR3 bases are TGCAGTGCTAGAGAGCCCAGAGGGCGGGGCTACAATGAG.

This clone was seen repeatedly, ten times or more. The read ends 3 residues before the CDR3 terminus; that terminus is restored from the germline J gene. The rearrangement links TRBV5-1 to TRBJ2-1, with D uncertain. The CDR3 extends over 16 amino acids. In germline, CDR1 is SGHRS, CDR2 YFSETQ. V was trimmed by 0 bases and J by 8 bases, leaving 18 bases between them. The CDR3 DNA, read in part, is TGCGCCAGCAGCTTGGGGAACGGTAACAGTGGCCATGAG. Translating it yields CASSLGNGNSGHE. The CDR3 reads in full as CASSLGNGNSGHEQFF.

With respect to this clone: The read terminates 3 residues ahead of where the CDR3 ends, so the germline J gene completes it. This rearrangement joins TRBV7-6 to TRBJ2-5; D uncertain. This CDR3 region has 14 residues. Between the trimmed V and J ends, which lost 4 bases and 7 bases, there was a span of 16 bases. CDR1 and CDR2 from the germline V gene are SGHVS and FNYEAQ. CDR3 amino acids: CASSSPSSVGTQYF. CDR3 DNA (partial): TGTGCCAGCAGCTCCCCGAGCAGCGTTGGGACC.

This clone has at least ten counts. The CDR3 is cut off 3 residues early in the read; its end comes from the germline J gene. The chain is built from TRBV20-1 and TRBJ2-3; the match to TRBD1 covers 8 bases. CDR1 is DFQATT and CDR2 is SNEGSKA in the germline V gene (reference sequence). J was trimmed by 2 bases and V by 4 bases; bases with no gene match: 5. The CDR3 is 14 amino acids. The CDR3 protein is CSAKRTGNTDTQYF. CDR3 DNA, as far as it was read: TGCAGTGCTAAAAGGACAGGGAACACAGATACG.

This clone was seen ten or more times. The read terminates 3 residues before the CDR3 end, so the remaining end is supplied by the germline J gene. This chain connects TRBV7-9 to TRBJ1-6; the D is unclear. Looked up from germline, CDR1 is SEHNR and CDR2 is FQNEAQ (reference sequence). The CDR3 spans 14 residues. V was trimmed by 3 bases and J by 5 bases, leaving 8 bases between them. The covered CDR3 bases are TGTGCCAGCAGCTTCTGGAGCGATAATTCACCC. As protein: CASSFWSDNSP. The CDR3 in full is CASSFWSDNSPLHF.

This clone showed up many times. Sequencing ends 3 residues short of the CDR3 end; the germline J gene provides the rest. The chain links TRBV3-1 (or the pseudogene TRBV3-2) to TRBJ2-6; D remains unclear. The CDR3 sequence is 15 residues long. Germline V gene data show CDR1 as LGHDT and CDR2 as YNNKEL (reference sequence). The V and J ends lost 0 bases and 1 base respectively, with 4 bases between them. The CDR3 is CASSQDSSGANVLTF. CDR3 DNA, as far as it was read: TGTGCCAGCAGCCAAGATTCTTCTGGGGCCAACGTC.

In its sample, this clone was seen many times. The CDR3 end is not reached by the read, which stops 3 residues before it; the germline J gene fills it in. The V and J genes are TRBV7-6 and TRBJ2-7, with 8 bases lining up with TRBD2. V gave up 3 bases and J gave up 6 bases; unmatched junction bases: 7. Per the germline V gene, CDR1 is SGHVS and CDR2 is FNYEAQ. This CDR3 region has 14 residues. The CDR3 spells CASSFPTSGSEQYF. Partial CDR3 DNA: TGTGCCAGCAGCTTTCCCACTAGCGGAAGCGAG.

In its sample, this clone was seen many times. The read gets to within 3 residues of the CDR3 end, and the germline J gene fills in the rest. The chain couples TRBV5-1 to TRBJ2-2, with D hard to call. The CDR3 covers 19 residues. Per the germline V gene, CDR1 is SGHRS and CDR2 is YFSETQ. The germline V and J ends were trimmed by 0 bases and 0 bases, with 18 bases remaining between them. CDR3 protein: CASSLVEFSVAANTGELFF. CDR3 DNA (partial): TGCGCCAGCAGCTTGGTGGAGTTTTCGGTAGCCGCGAACACCGGGGAG.

At least ten counts were recorded for this clone. The CDR3 end lies 3 residues beyond the end of the read and is filled in from the germline J gene. This chain uses TRBV19 with TRBJ2-3; the D gene is possibly TRBD1 (5 bases). Germline-derived CDR1 and CDR2 are LNHDA and SQIVND (reference sequence). Between the trimmed V and J ends, which lost 5 bases and 1 base, there was a span of 13 bases. This CDR3 has 15 residues. CDR3 amino acids: CASSPQGFGTDTQYF. The DNA read from the CDR3 is TGTGCCAGTAGTCCGCAGGGTTTTGGCACAGATACG.

This clone occurred many times. The read stops 3 residues short of the end of the CDR3; the missing end is completed from the germline J gene. V and J are TRBV20-1 and TRBJ1-2, with a tentative D call TRBD1 (6 bases). The CDR3 runs to 14 residues. Germline assignment: CDR1 DFQATT and CDR2 SNEGSKA (reference sequence). The germline V and J ends were trimmed by 6 bases and 1 base, with 15 bases remaining between them. Incomplete CDR3 DNA: TGCAGTGCCAGCGACAGGTTTCATAACTATGGC. As protein: CSASDRFHNYG. The CDR3 reads in full as CSASDRFHNYGYTF.

This clone was seen many times. Read sequence stops 3 residues before the CDR3 end, and the germline J gene provides the missing end. V gene TRBV14 combines with J gene TRBJ2-1; possible D gene TRBD2, 5 bases. V lost 2 bases and J 0 bases, leaving 20 bases between the germline ends. The CDR3 length is 19 residues. CDR1 is SGHDN and CDR2 is FVKESK in the germline V gene. The part of the CDR3 DNA that was read is TGTGCCAGCAGCCAAAACGGTTTTACGGCGGGCGACTCCTACAATGAG. Its protein product is CASSQNGFTAGDSYNE. From start to end, the CDR3 is CASSQNGFTAGDSYNEQFF.

This clone occurred many times. Read data end 3 residues before the CDR3 end; the end is taken from the germline J gene. The J gene is TRBJ2-7, the V gene TRBV20-1; D is possibly TRBD2 (5 bases). V lost 0 bases and J lost 3, with 15 bases in between. The CDR3 runs to 15 residues. Germline CDR1 DFQATT, CDR2 SNEGSKA (reference sequence). The CDR3 bases that were read are TGCAGTGCTAGAGATCTGAGCGGCCCCATCTACGAG. Its translation is CSARDLSGPIYE. The CDR3 as a whole reads CSARDLSGPIYEQYF.

This clone has a count of ten or more. Read sequence stops 3 residues before the CDR3 end, and the germline J gene provides the missing end. The rearrangement uses TRBV19 and TRBJ2-1; TRBD2 might be the D (5 bases). V was shortened by 3 bases and J by 9 bases, with 12 bases between the two germline ends. The length of the CDR3 is 13 residues. CDR1 and CDR2 from the germline V gene are LNHDA and SQIVND (reference sequence). The part of the CDR3 DNA that was read is TGTGCCAGTAGTATCAGAGGGCCCGTTGAG. Translating it yields CASSIRGPVE. The entire CDR3 is CASSIRGPVEQFF.

This clone was seen many times. The CDR3 end is not reached by the read, which stops 3 residues before it; the germline J gene fills it in. Other nucleotide sequences from this sample produce the same CDR3. The J gene is TRBJ1-2, the V gene TRBV19; D gene unclear. The CDR3 contains 13 residues. Trimming took 5 bases from V and 6 from J, leaving 13 bases between them. The germline gives CDR1 LNHDA, CDR2 SQIVND (reference sequence). The CDR3 sequence: CASSPRLLDGYTF. Partial CDR3 DNA: TGTGCCAGTAGTCCCAGACTCCTGGATGGC.

This clone was detected many times. The read stops 3 residues short of the end of the CDR3; the missing end is completed from the germline J gene. The chain couples TRBV4-1 to TRBJ1-1; no definite D call. Trimming cost V 5 bases and J 4 bases, with 11 bases left between them. The CDR3 totals 13 residues. Per the germline V gene, CDR1 is MGHRA and CDR2 is YSYEKL. The DNA read from the CDR3 is TGCGCCAGCAGCTTTACGCGGATCACTGAA. Amino acids: CASSFTRITE. The full-length CDR3 reads as CASSFTRITEAFF.

This clone was seen at least ten times. The CDR3 end lies 3 residues beyond the end of the read and is filled in from the germline J gene. V is TRBV4-2 and J is TRBJ2-4; TRBD2 matches 7 bases. CDR3 length equals 15 residues. Germline V gene data show CDR1 as LGHNA and CDR2 as YNFKEQ. Trimming removed 1 base from V and 7 bases from J; junction bases left unmatched: 7. Here the CDR3 reads CASSQGSGGGNIQYF. Incomplete CDR3 DNA: TGTGCCAGCAGCCAAGGATCGGGGGGAGGGAACATT.